Described below is a single T cell receptor (beta chain) sequence and its context. These data come from a study of blood T cell repertoires in COVID-19. Study overall: The United States, Italy and Spain supplied acute and convalescent COVID-19 samples. PBMCs, B-cell-depleted T cells, or T cells were the source of the cDNA or gDNA that made up the material.

The CDR3 length is 16 residues. The germline V gene has CDR1 SGHAT and CDR2 FQNNGV. Trimming cost V 1 base and J 2 bases; bases outside gene matches: 6. Study processing details: How many nucleated cells were present was estimated from reference gene primer amplification. Generated by immunoSEQ multiplex PCR, the TCRdb table keeps only in-frame clones and is missing some. The DNA gave D and trimming, while V, J and clone size come from that table. Of some 110,000 clones in the sample, approximately 84% were seen once. This chain links TRBV11-2 with TRBJ2-7, with 9 positions matching TRBD1. Sequenced input: peripheral blood. This sequence originates from an older woman with acute or convalescent COVID-19. The CDR3 DNA reads as TGTGCCAGCAGCTTAGTAGGCGGGACAGGGACCTACGAGCAGTACTTC. The encoded protein is CASSLVGGTGTYEQYF.